This TCR beta chain stems from a study of CD8 T cells in ankylosing spondylitis. Study outcomes and limitations: Clones tied to disease were said to be significantly enriched in matched ankylosing spondylitis synovial fluid. Seemingly characteristic of ankylosing spondylitis blood was a TCR beta motif consisting of roughly 8 highly homologous variants.

Worth noting for this clonotype: The target antigen is unknown.

The V end was cut by 5 bases, the J end by 6 bases, with 16 bases between. This CDR3 is 14 amino acids long. CDR1 is SEHNR, CDR2 FQNEAQ, per germline (reference sequence). MiXCR, run by TCRdb on the 5' RACE reads, gives a single entry per CDR3 protein. The sample consists of approximately 150,000 distinct CDR3 sequences, approximately 10% of them appearing once. The origin of this receptor is a female donor with ankylosing spondylitis or in good health (not recorded which). The chain couples TRBV7-9 to TRBJ1-2; D is perhaps TRBD1 (6 bases). The sequencing input was blood, either unsorted or a sorted T cell fraction (not recorded which). The DNA of the CDR3 is TGTGCCAGCAGCCCAATGGCGGGGGCTGATGGCTACACCTTC. It yields the protein CASSPMAGADGYTF.